The present T cell receptor (beta chain) was sequenced within a study of neurological immune-mediated disorders. The germline V gene encodes CDR1 MDHEN and CDR2 SYDVKM. V was pared by 2 bases and J by 0 bases, with 8 bases of the junction left unmatched. The CDR3 runs 17 residues. TCRdb used MiXCR to reprocess the 5' RACE reads, holding one entry per CDR3 protein. The sample contains some 83,000 distinct CDR3 sequences, roughly 2.6% of which appear only once. In this sample, this clonotype turned up many times. Sequencing was done on a sample of PBMCs. This sequence was found in a woman in her twenties or thirties with multiple sclerosis. The rearrangement links TRBV28 to TRBJ1-2; TRBD1 agrees at 8 bases. In DNA form, the CDR3 reads TGTGCCAGCAGTTTAGGGGACGGGACAGGAGCTAACTATGGCTACACCTTC. Its translation: CASSLGDGTGANYGYTF.